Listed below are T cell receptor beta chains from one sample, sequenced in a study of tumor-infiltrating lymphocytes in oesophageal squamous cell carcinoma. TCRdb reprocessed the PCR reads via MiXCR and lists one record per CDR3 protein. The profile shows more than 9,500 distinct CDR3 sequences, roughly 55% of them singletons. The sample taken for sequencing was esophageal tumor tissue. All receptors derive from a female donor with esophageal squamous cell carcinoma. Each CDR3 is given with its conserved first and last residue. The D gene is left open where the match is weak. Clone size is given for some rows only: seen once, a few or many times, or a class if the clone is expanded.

CDR3: CSARSSAGLETQYF
DNA: TGCAGTGCTAGATCTAGCGCGGGTTTAGAGACCCAGTACTTC
J: TRBJ2-5
V: TRBV20-1
length: 14
D: -
size: many

CDR3: CASSLSQGRSPLHF
DNA: TGTGCCAGCAGTTTATCACAGGGACGGTCACCCCTCCACTTT
J: TRBJ1-6
V: TRBV27
length: 14
D: -
size: many

CDR3: CASNPEGRTDTQYF
DNA: TGTGCCAGCAACCCGGAGGGCCGCACAGATACGCAGTATTTT
J: TRBJ2-3
V: TRBV7-2
length: 14
D: -
size: few

CDR3: CASSFDRVNSPLHF
DNA: TGTGCCAGCTCTTTCGACAGGGTGAATTCACCCCTCCACTTT
J: TRBJ1-6
V: TRBV2
length: 14
D: TRBD1
size: -

CDR3: CASSSTGRAFQETQYF
DNA: TGTGCCAGCAGCTCCACCGGGAGGGCCTTCCAAGAGACCCAGTACTTC
J: TRBJ2-5
V: TRBV7-3
length: 16
D: TRBD2
size: -

CDR3: CASSEVGTIVRHSIKQFF
DNA: TGTGCCAGCAGTGAAGTGGGGACAATAGTACGGCATAGTATAAAGCAGTTCTTC
J: TRBJ2-1
V: TRBV6-1
length: 18
D: -
size: -

CDR3: CASSYGLAPLASYNEQFF
DNA: TGTGCCAGCAGTTACGGCCTAGCACCATTAGCGTCCTACAATGAGCAGTTCTTC
J: TRBJ2-1
V: TRBV6-5
length: 18
D: -
size: -

CDR3: CASSGQGPNYGYTF
DNA: TGTGCCAGCAGCGGACAGGGACCGAACTATGGCTACACCTTC
J: TRBJ1-2
V: TRBV11-2
length: 14
D: TRBD1
size: -

CDR3: CASSQGGGLAGTAQYF
DNA: TGTGCTAGCAGCCAAGGGGGGGGACTAGCGGGGACCGCCCAGTACTTC
J: TRBJ2-5
V: TRBV7-6
length: 16
D: TRBD2
size: few

CDR3: CASSLNRVDSPLHF
DNA: TGTGCCAGCAGCTTAAACAGGGTGGATTCACCCCTCCACTTC
J: TRBJ2-7
V: TRBV11-2
length: 14
D: -
size: many

CDR3: CASSPAGLAGFYNEQYF
DNA: TGTGCCAGCAGTCCGGCGGGACTAGCGGGATTCTACAATGAGCAGTACTTC
J: TRBJ2-5
V: TRBV28
length: 17
D: TRBD2
size: -

CDR3: CASSSGGGGLGNEQYF
DNA: TGTGCCAGCAGCTCAGGGGGTGGGGGGCTGGGGAATGAGCAGTACTTC
J: TRBJ2-7
V: TRBV7-3
length: 16
D: -
size: -

CDR3: CASSYGGTYQETQYF
DNA: TGTGCCAGCAGCTATGGGGGAACGTACCAAGAGACCCAGTACTTC
J: TRBJ2-5
V: TRBV7-3
length: 15
D: -
size: -

CDR3: CASSEQLAGTDTQYF
DNA: TGCGCCAGCAGTGAGCAACTAGCGGGCACAGATACGCAGTATTTT
J: TRBJ2-3
V: TRBV10-2
length: 15
D: TRBD2
size: -

CDR3: CASTEVGRLETQYF
DNA: TGTGCCAGCACCGAGGTGGGGAGGTTGGAGACCCAGTACTTC
J: TRBJ2-5
V: TRBV7-2
length: 14
D: -
size: -

CDR3: CATSDTGTSGSKEQFF
DNA: TGTGCCACCAGTGATACCGGGACTAGTGGGTCTAAGGAGCAGTTCTTC
J: TRBJ2-1
V: TRBV24-1
length: 16
D: TRBD2
size: -

CDR3: CASSPVSVYNEQFF
DNA: TGTGCCAGCAGTCCGGTCTCCGTGTACAATGAGCAGTTCTTC
J: TRBJ2-1
V: TRBV12-3/TRBV12-4
length: 14
D: -
size: -

CDR3: CASRYGSTGEQYF
DNA: TGTGCCAGCAGGTATGGCTCGACGGGAGAGCAGTACTTC
J: TRBJ2-7
V: TRBV6-5
length: 13
D: -
size: -

CDR3: CASSLRGAYEQYF
DNA: TGTGCCAGCAGTTTACGGGGTGCCTACGAGCAGTACTTC
J: TRBJ2-7
V: TRBV27
length: 13
D: -
size: few

CDR3: CAISEGGLNQPQHF
DNA: TGTGCCATCAGTGAGGGCGGTCTCAATCAGCCCCAGCATTTT
J: TRBJ1-5
V: TRBV10-3
length: 14
D: -
size: many

CDR3: CASSFYEQYF
DNA: TGTGCCAGCAGCTTTTACGAGCAGTACTTC
J: TRBJ2-7
V: TRBV11-2
length: 10
D: -
size: -

CDR3: CASSYPPEGRDTQYF
DNA: TGTGCCAGCAGTTACCCGCCTGAAGGGAGAGATACGCAGTATTTT
J: TRBJ2-3
V: TRBV6-6
length: 15
D: -
size: few

CDR3: CATRGPSGNPTGTEAFF
DNA: TGTGCCACCAGGGGACCATCCGGGAACCCCACCGGCACTGAAGCTTTCTTT
J: TRBJ1-1
V: TRBV24-1
length: 17
D: -
size: -

CDR3: CASSSGTSGSTQYF
DNA: TGTGCCAGCAGCTCCGGGACTAGCGGGAGTACGCAGTATTTT
J: TRBJ2-3
V: TRBV5-6
length: 14
D: TRBD2
size: -

CDR3: CASSFSSTLSNEQFF
DNA: TGTGCCAGCAGCTTTTCGAGCACCCTGAGCAATGAGCAGTTCTTC
J: TRBJ2-1
V: TRBV7-9
length: 15
D: -
size: medium-sized

CDR3: CASSLTTLRSGGEQFF
DNA: TGTGCCAGCAGCTTAACAACACTAAGGAGCGGGGGGGAGCAGTTCTTC
J: TRBJ2-1
V: TRBV7-8
length: 16
D: TRBD2
size: -